Sequencing of this TCR beta chain was carried out in a study of PD-L1 blockade in urothelial cancer. The V gene lost 6 bases and the J gene lost 5 bases, with 13 bases spanning the gap. CDR3 length: 13 amino acids. The germline V gene encodes CDR1 SGHTA and CDR2 FQGNSA. Produced via immunoSEQ multiplex PCR; TCRdb's table is partial and in-frame only. The data contain roughly 84,000 clones, over 80% of them seen just once; the ten biggest clones take up around a tenth. This clone was seen once. The TCR was taken from a man between 65 and 85 years old with urothelial cancer. This chain links TRBV7-2 with TRBJ2-5; the D is unclear. The sample was PBMCs, taken around atezolizumab (anti-PD-L1) treatment. The CDR3 protein is CASRLGVRETQYF. The CDR3 DNA reads TGTGCCAGCAGACTCGGAGTACGGGAGACCCAGTACTTC.